Listed below are T cell receptor beta chains from one sample, sequenced in a study of OX40 agonist ivuxolimab in advanced cancers. The assay was immunoSEQ multiplex PCR, and TCRdb's table has in-frame clones only and misses some. The sample shows tens of thousands of clones, about 81% of them seen only once. Material: CD4+ or CD8+ T cells sorted from blood, obtained in a trial of the OX40 agonist ivuxolimab. The receptors were gathered from an adult with an advanced solid tumor such as melanoma, head and neck, liver or kidney cancer. CDR3s leave out the opening cysteine and the closing phenylalanine or tryptophan. Size tells how often a clone was seen (once, few, many) or the class of an expanded clone, and some rows leave it out.

TRBV5-1	TRBJ2-5	few	ASSLDDRGQETQY
TRBV29-1	TRBJ1-1	few	SAGITEAF
TRBV7-2	TRBJ2-7	.	ASSRLAGGREQY
TRBV18	TRBJ1-4	.	ASRGQGNEKLF
TRBV29-1	TRBJ1-2	once	SVRGRTSYGYT
TRBV19	TRBJ2-5	.	ASSSGGDALQETQY
TRBV30	TRBJ1-5	few	AWRRNRGTPQH
TRBV21-1	TRBJ1-6	.	ASLWGPARRSPLH
TRBV20-1	TRBJ1-3	.	SARGGNTIY
TRBV7-9	TRBJ1-5	.	ASSSGDASNQPQH
TRBV7-2	TRBJ1-5	.	ASSLRNPNQPQH
TRBV27	TRBJ2-6	.	ASTSWGSGANVLT
TRBV9	TRBJ1-1	once	ASSAAPTPGPEAF
TRBV4-1	TRBJ1-6	.	ASSQGPWVLH
TRBV15	TRBJ1-4	.	ATSRDRGADGNEKLF
TRBV4-1	TRBJ1-6	.	ASRQNIQSDSPLH
TRBV7-9	TRBJ2-2	.	ASSFGLAGSKNTGELF
TRBV18	TRBJ1-5	.	ASSPLMSPGGNYQPQH
TRBV5-1	TRBJ2-5	.	ASSFGTTLETQY
TRBV5-4	TRBJ2-2	.	ASSSISGGAPGELF
TRBV27	TRBJ2-2	.	ASSFRSGGDVRAGELF
TRBV19	TRBJ1-4	.	ASSIPLEKLF
TRBV5-6	TRBJ2-7	.	ASSARIGRGAGYEQY
TRBV28	TRBJ2-3	.	ASSSASATDTQY
TRBV20-1	TRBJ2-1	.	SAPYYNEQF
TRBV6-1	TRBJ2-5	.	ASSEAGQGETQY
TRBV10-3	TRBJ1-2	.	AAGGGLGYGYT
TRBV5-4	TRBJ2-3	once	ASSTKQGFTDTQY
TRBV11-3	TRBJ2-7	.	ASSTGLSSYEQY
TRBV19	TRBJ1-2	.	ASSIDPDSTIYGYT
TRBV7-9	TRBJ1-2	.	ASSLTTPQVANYGYT
TRBV7-9	TRBJ1-2	.	ASSSLDREGDGYT
TRBV18	TRBJ2-4	.	ASSPQGYIQY